This entry lists 26 T cell receptor beta chains sequenced from one sample in a study of long-term antiretroviral therapy in people with HIV (dated 2022 in TCRdb). Sequencing of the TRB variable region was done with the immunoSEQ hsTCRB v3.0 assay at survey level resolution. TCRdb holds this immuneACCESS table with in-frame rearrangements only. Some clones are missing; in checked studies, unresolved V genes explain under half, and the rest has no known cause. The sample data list about 32,000 clones, and 65% to 90% of these were observed just once. The biggest ten clones account for about 4.4% of the sample. This material consisted of unsorted PBMCs, taken around 3.3 years after starting antiretroviral therapy. The receptors come from a man between 18 and 29 years old with HIV.

J is TRBJ2-2 and V is TRBV10-3, with D perhaps TRBD1 (6 bases). The CDR3 runs to 17 residues. CDR1 and CDR2 (germline): ENHRY, SYGVKD. V lost 10 bases to trimming and J lost 0 bases, with 21 bases between them. The CDR3 region has the DNA TGTGCCACCGCTTATCCGTCGGACAGCGCGAACACCGGGGAGCTGTTTTTT. The encoded protein is CATAYPSDSANTGELFF.

The CDR3 sequence is CASSQDRGVGEKLFF. DNA for the CDR3: TGCGCCAGCAGCCAAGATCGGGGGGTAGGTGAAAAACTGTTTTTT. The V call is TRBV4-3, the J call TRBJ1-4; possible D gene TRBD1, 5 bases. Trimming took 0 bases from V and 7 from J, leaving 12 bases between them. The CDR3 spans 15 residues. CDR1 and CDR2 from the germline V gene are LGHNA and YSLEER.

Points on this clone: This same CDR3 is encoded by further DNA sequences in the sample. The chain is built from TRBV7-3 and TRBJ2-7; D may be TRBD1 (5 bases). CDR3 size: 13 residues. Per germline, CDR1 SGHTA and CDR2 FQGTGA. The V end was cut by 4 bases, the J end by 7 bases, with 14 bases between. The CDR3 sequence: CASSSWGPPEQYF. CDR3 sequence (DNA): TGTGCCAGCAGCTCTTGGGGCCCACCGGAGCAGTACTTC.

V usage is TRBV10-3 and J usage is TRBJ1-4; D call uncertain. V was pared by 3 bases and J by 2 bases, with 10 bases between. Germline values: CDR1 ENHRY, CDR2 SYGVKD. This CDR3 contains 15 residues. The DNA for the CDR3 is TGTGCCATCAGTGAAATGCCACAGACTAATGAAAAACTGTTTTTT. Amino acid sequence: CAISEMPQTNEKLFF.

V is TRBV5-1 and J is TRBJ1-1; 10 bases match TRBD1. The germline V gene has CDR1 SGHRS and CDR2 YFSETQ. V trimming: 0 bases; J trimming: 5 bases; junction bases outside the gene matches: 4. The CDR3 covers 15 residues. DNA of the CDR3: TGCGCCAGCAGCTTGGGACAGGGGGCGAAAACTGAAGCTTTCTTT. Translation: CASSLGQGAKTEAFF.

This clone showed up just once. This chain uses TRBV7-8 with TRBJ1-5; D gene uncertain. The CDR3 loop spans 14 amino acids. Trimming left V 5 bases short and J 1 base short, with 9 bases between. Looked up from germline, CDR1 is SGHVS and CDR2 is FQNEAQ. This CDR3 reads CASSVLISNQPQHF. The DNA of the CDR3 is TGTGCCAGCAGCGTTCTCATAAGCAATCAGCCCCAGCATTTT.

This chain joins TRBV27 and TRBJ2-3; D not certain. Trimming took off 0 bases at V and 2 bases at J, with 3 bases between the two ends. CDR1 and CDR2 from the germline V gene are MNHEY and SMNVEV (reference sequence). There are 13 residues in the CDR3. This CDR3 is CASSLSHTDTQYF. The DNA of the CDR3 is TGTGCCAGCAGTTTATCGCACACAGATACGCAGTATTTT.

The chain is built from TRBV9 and TRBJ2-1; D is perhaps TRBD1 (6 bases). This CDR3 region has 17 residues. Trimming took 1 base from V and 7 from J, leaving 21 bases between them. Germline V gene lookup returns CDR1 SGDLS and CDR2 YYNGEE. CDR3 region: CASSVFQHLTGVNEQFF. The CDR3 DNA follows: TGTGCCAGCAGCGTATTCCAGCATTTGACAGGAGTGAATGAGCAGTTCTTC.

The rearrangement links TRBV5-6 to TRBJ2-7; no clear D gene. CDR3 length equals 14 residues. Germline V gene sequence: CDR1 SGHDT, CDR2 YYEEEE. V shed 1 base and J shed 0 bases, with 8 bases lying between them. The CDR3 region is CASSLWSFSYEQYF. CDR3 nucleotide sequence: TGTGCCAGCAGCTTGTGGAGTTTCTCCTACGAGCAGTACTTC.

The DNA of the CDR3 is TGTGCCAGCAGGCGGACAGGGAACAATGAGCAGTTCTTC. Translated: CASRRTGNNEQFF. The chain employs TRBV28 and TRBJ2-1; the match to TRBD1 covers 8 bases. This CDR3 comprises 13 residues. Germline trimming cut 6 bases from V and 5 bases from J; bases unmatched to any gene: 3. From germline, CDR1 is MDHEN and CDR2 SYDVKM. Together with reference TRBV28 and TRBJ2-1, the CDR3 gives the full variable domain: DVKVTQSSRYLVKRTGEKVFLECVQDMDHENMFWYRQDPGLGLRLIYFSYDVKMKEKGDIPEGYSVSREKKERFSLILESASTNQTSMYLCASRRTGNNEQFFGPGTRLTVL.

This clone was seen more than once but under ten times. The J gene is TRBJ1-5, the V gene TRBV27; no clear D gene. Trimming cost V 8 bases and J 9 bases, with 20 bases left between them. This CDR3 has 14 residues. The germline CDR1 and CDR2 sequences are MNHEY and SMNVEV (reference sequence). For the CDR3, the DNA is TGTGCCAGCTCTTTAAGTCCCGCCAGTCGGCCCCAGCATTTT. Translated: CASSLSPASRPQHF.

This clone has only a few counts. The chain couples TRBV9 to TRBJ2-3; a weak D match, TRBD1 (6 bases). The length of the CDR3 is 13 residues. The germline V gene has CDR1 SGDLS and CDR2 YYNGEE. V was cut by 4 bases and J by 6 bases, with 12 bases left in between. DNA for the CDR3: TGTGCCAGCAGCCAGGGGCCACTGGATACGCAGTATTTT. It yields the protein CASSQGPLDTQYF.

The rearrangement links TRBV21-1 to TRBJ1-2. TRBV21-1 is described as a pseudogene. The CDR3 contains 17 residues. The CDR3 bases are TGTGCCAGCAGCAAATATTTGGGACTCCATTTCGACTATGGCTACACCTTC. This sequence encodes CASSKYLGLHFDYGYTF.

V and J are TRBV9 and TRBJ1-2, with TRBD1 identical over 9 bases. This CDR3 is built from 13 residues. The V gene's germline CDR1 is SGDLS and CDR2 YYNGEE. V lost 7 bases to trimming and J lost 8 bases; unmatched junction nucleotides: 9. CDR3 nucleotide sequence: TGTGCCAGCCGGGACAGGGAATTCGGCGGCTACACCTTC. The encoded protein is CASRDREFGGYTF.

J is TRBJ2-3 and V is TRBV2; the D gene is possibly TRBD1 (6 bases). In germline, CDR1 is SNHLY, CDR2 FYNNEI. The CDR3 loop spans 13 amino acids. Deletions cut 8 bases from V and 3 bases from J, with 12 bases between. This chain's CDR3 is CASEGRGTDTQYF. The DNA for the CDR3 is TGTGCCAGCGAGGGCAGGGGAACAGATACGCAGTATTTT.

A few counts support this clone. The chain is built from TRBV19 and TRBJ2-7; 8 bases are shared with TRBD1. This CDR3 is 11 amino acids long. Trimming cost V 1 base and J 12 bases; bases outside gene matches: 2. CDR1 is LNHDA, CDR2 SQIVND, per germline (reference sequence). The CDR3 region has the DNA TGTGCCAGTAGTATAGGGGACAGGTTGTACTTC. It translates to CASSIGDRLYF.

The rearrangement uses TRBV11-2 and TRBJ1-1, with TRBD1 matching over 8 bases. The CDR3 sequence is 14 residues long. Germline assignment: CDR1 SGHAT and CDR2 FQNNGV. The V gene end was trimmed by 1 base and the J gene end by 5 bases; junction bases not matched to a gene: 3. In nucleotides, the CDR3 is TGTGCCAGCAGCTTAGGGACAGGGCGGACTGAAGCTTTCTTT. It translates to CASSLGTGRTEAFF.

The CDR3 bases are TGTGCCAGCAGCTTGGTAGGGGCCCGGGGCACTGAAGCTTTCTTT. Protein product: CASSLVGARGTEAFF. The chain couples TRBV5-4 to TRBJ1-1, with a tentative D call TRBD1 (5 bases). V dropped 0 bases and J dropped 4 bases, with 13 bases sitting between them. The CDR3 is 15 residues long. Germline V gene data show CDR1 as SGHNT and CDR2 as YYREEE (reference sequence).

V usage is TRBV7-2 and J usage is TRBJ2-2; 8 positions match TRBD1. The CDR3 has 15 residues. V dropped 4 bases and J dropped 4; count of bases not matched to a gene: 5. Germline CDR1 and CDR2: SGHTA and FQGNSA. As DNA, the CDR3 is TGTGCCAGCAGCTCTACGACAGGGGTCACCGGGGAGCTGTTTTTT. Translated, it gives CASSSTTGVTGELFF.

The chain uses TRBV9 and TRBJ2-5; 8 bases map to TRBD2. The germline gives CDR1 SGDLS, CDR2 YYNGEE. The trim removed 4 bases at V and 0 bases at J, leaving 11 bases unmatched. The CDR3 consists of 17 residues. CDR3 nucleotides: TGTGCCAGCAGCTCCGGGGGGGGCGGGCTGTACCAAGAGACCCAGTACTTC. It specifies CASSSGGGGLYQETQYF.

This clone came up a few times. This CDR3 is also generated by other DNA sequences in the sample. J is TRBJ1-4 and V is TRBV19; TRBD1 agrees at 10 bases. This CDR3 has 14 residues. The germline V gene encodes CDR1 LNHDA and CDR2 SQIVND (reference sequence). V trimming: 6 bases; J trimming: 8 bases; junction bases outside the gene matches: 6. CDR3 sequence reads: CASSRDRGGEKLFF. The CDR3 DNA sequence: TGTGCCAGTAGCCGGGACAGGGGAGGAGAAAAACTGTTTTTT.

The V and J genes are TRBV4-1 and TRBJ2-1; D may be TRBD1 or TRBD2 (6 bases each). This CDR3 comprises 16 residues. V was trimmed by 1 base and J by 3 bases, leaving 13 bases between them. Germline V gene lookup returns CDR1 MGHRA and CDR2 YSYEKL. CDR3 loop: CASSQGGAKSYNEQFF. In nucleotides, the CDR3 is TGCGCCAGCAGCCAAGGGGGGGCGAAAAGCTACAATGAGCAGTTCTTC.

The chain joins TRBV9 to TRBJ1-4; possible D gene TRBD1, 5 bases. Germline assignment: CDR1 SGDLS and CDR2 YYNGEE. Trimming pared 4 bases from V and 2 bases from J, leaving 15 bases between. CDR3 length equals 16 residues. The CDR3 loop is CASSTGGAETNEKLFF. The CDR3 DNA reads TGTGCCAGCAGCACCGGTGGGGCAGAGACTAATGAAAAACTGTTTTTT.

The sample holds one count of this clone. The chain has TRBV9 and TRBJ2-7; D remains ambiguous. With 0 bases removed from V and 6 bases from J, the gap between germline ends came to 13 bases. CDR1 and CDR2 (germline): SGDLS, YYNGEE. The CDR3 length is 14 residues. The CDR3 DNA is TGTGCCAGCAGCGTAGACCCAGGCGCCCTCGAGCAGTACTTC. This translates into CASSVDPGALEQYF.

V gene TRBV29-1 combines with J gene TRBJ2-7; TRBD1 might be the D (5 bases). With 4 bases removed from V and 0 bases from J, the gap between germline ends came to 7 bases. The length of the CDR3 is 12 residues. Germline V gene sequence: CDR1 SQVTM, CDR2 ANQGSEA. CDR3 nucleotide sequence: TGCAGCGTTGTACAGGACTCCTACGAGCAGTACTTC. Translation: CSVVQDSYEQYF.

The chain uses TRBV11-2 and TRBJ2-5; D is unclear. V was shortened by 4 bases and J by 2 bases, with 8 bases between the two germline ends. This CDR3 has 13 amino acids. Per the germline V gene, CDR1 is SGHAT and CDR2 is FQNNGV. The CDR3 region is CASSWVGQETQYF. In DNA form, the CDR3 reads TGTGCCAGCAGCTGGGTAGGGCAAGAGACCCAGTACTTC.